These 14 T cell receptor beta chains came from one sample sequenced in a study of cytotoxic CD8 clonotypes in ibrutinib-treated CLL (dated by TCRdb to the early 2020s). Libraries were prepared through the immunoSEQ multiplex PCR assay. TCRdb provides this immuneACCESS table in a form limited to in-frame rearrangements. Some clones are lacking; in checked studies, under half of them reflect an unresolved V gene, and why the rest are absent is not known. This sample has around 97,000 clones in its table, and approximately 80% of those were observed once. The ten biggest clones cover under 35% of the sample. The time point label of this sample denotes: 12 to 13 months on ibrutinib. The input for sequencing was PBMCs, taken after 12 months of ibrutinib treatment. These TCRs come from a human donor with chronic lymphocytic leukemia.

The rearrangement links TRBV9 to TRBJ2-5, with TRBD1 identical over 9 bases. There are 16 residues in the CDR3. After removal of 7 bases from V and 5 bases from J, the junction contained 15 bases not matched to a gene. Germline CDR1 is SGDLS and CDR2 is YYNGEE. The CDR3 DNA follows: TGTGCCAGCGCCCAGGGGGCGACAGGGGGGGCGGAGACCCAGTACTTC. Amino acids: CASAQGATGGAETQYF.

This rearrangement joins TRBV30 to TRBJ1-1, with D unclear. The CDR3 contains 15 residues. V was cut by 8 bases and J by 6 bases, with 25 bases left in between. CDR1 GTSNPN and CDR2 SVGIG come from the germline V gene (reference sequence). CDR3 bases: TGTGCCGGAACCAAACTTTCCTTACAAAACGCTGAAGCTTTCTTT. The encoded protein is CAGTKLSLQNAEAFF.

The gene calls are TRBV11-3 and TRBJ1-2, with 7 bases identical to TRBD1. Germline trimming cut 5 bases from V and 4 bases from J; bases unmatched to any gene: 4. Per the germline V gene, CDR1 is SGHNT and CDR2 is YENEEA. This CDR3 spans 13 amino acids. The CDR3 DNA sequence: TGTGCCAGCAGCCAGGGACAGATCTATGGCTACACCTTC. Translation: CASSQGQIYGYTF.

The chain employs TRBV7-2 and TRBJ2-3; D is unresolved. Trimming took 1 base from V and 5 from J, leaving 4 bases between them. This CDR3 spans 12 amino acids. CDR1 is SGHTA and CDR2 is FQGNSA in the germline V gene. The DNA for the CDR3 is TGTGCCAGCAGCTTAGTTATAGATACGCAGTATTTT. It is translated as CASSLVIDTQYF.

The CDR3 DNA reads as TGCGCCAGCAGCAGGATGGCCCAAGAGACCCAGTACTTC. Its protein product is CASSRMAQETQYF. V and J are TRBV5-1 and TRBJ2-5; no definite D call. The V gene lost 4 bases and the J gene lost 1 base, with 8 bases spanning the gap. This CDR3 is built from 13 residues. CDR1 and CDR2 from the germline V gene are SGHRS and YFSETQ.

In its sample, this clone was seen once. The CDR3: CASSQGNTEAFF. The DNA of the CDR3 is TGTGCCAGCAGCCAAGGAAACACTGAAGCTTTCTTT. This chain joins TRBV5-3 and TRBJ1-1; D remains unclear. TRBV5-3 carries the ORF label, with uncertain function. This CDR3 has 12 residues. The V gene lost 8 bases and the J gene lost 2 bases, with 10 bases spanning the gap.

The chain couples TRBV7-9 to TRBJ2-7; D remains unclear. The V end lost 1 base, the J end lost 2 bases, and 15 bases lay between the germline ends. The CDR3 extends over 16 amino acids. Germline V lookup: CDR1 SEHNR, CDR2 FQNEAQ (reference sequence). CDR3 loop: CASSLVDSSNPYEQYF. CDR3 DNA sequence: TGTGCCAGCAGCTTAGTCGACTCCTCAAACCCCTACGAGCAGTACTTC.

The V and J genes are TRBV7-7 and TRBJ2-5, with 7 bases matching TRBD1. The CDR3 extends over 15 amino acids. The V gene end was trimmed by 3 bases and the J gene end by 1 base; junction bases not matched to a gene: 5. CDR1 and CDR2 from the germline V gene are SSHAT and FNYEAQ (reference sequence). CDR3 sequence (DNA): TGTGCCAGCAGCTTGAATACAGGGGCCCAAGAGACCCAGTACTTC. Protein sequence: CASSLNTGAQETQYF.

The chain combines TRBV6-1 with TRBJ1-1; no clear D gene. CDR1 is MNHNS and CDR2 is SASEGT in the germline V gene. Trimming left V 6 bases short and J 0 bases short, with 5 bases between. The CDR3 is made up of 12 amino acids. CDR3 DNA sequence: TGTGCCAGCAGAGTTGTGAACACTGAAGCTTTCTTT. Encoded protein: CASRVVNTEAFF.

This clone was counted a single time. The chain is built from TRBV5-8 and TRBJ1-6, with D unclear. This CDR3 spans 14 amino acids. With 4 bases removed from V and 7 bases from J, the gap between germline ends came to 12 bases. Germline loops: CDR1 SGHTS, CDR2 YDEGEE. The CDR3: CASSPGPQNSPLHF. CDR3 DNA: TGTGCCAGCAGCCCCGGGCCGCAAAATTCACCCCTCCACTTT.

The DNA of the CDR3 is TGTGCCAGTAGAAGGGCCGGGACACCGTCCCGCGGGCGCACAGATACGCAGTATTTT. Translation gives CASRRAGTPSRGRTDTQYF. The chain has TRBV19 and TRBJ2-3, with a tentative D call TRBD1 (6 bases). Germline V lookup: CDR1 LNHDA, CDR2 SQIVND (reference sequence). The CDR3 length is 19 residues. Trimming pared 6 bases from V and 1 base from J, leaving 26 bases between.

The chain recombines TRBV29-1 with TRBJ2-2; TRBD1 matches 9 bases. Trimming took 7 bases from V and 2 from J; bases not matched to a gene: 5. The CDR3 is 14 amino acids. Germline lookup yields CDR1 SQVTM and CDR2 ANQGSEA. The chain's CDR3 is CSAGGQGNTGELFF. The CDR3 DNA follows: TGCAGCGCCGGGGGACAGGGTAACACCGGGGAGCTGTTTTTT.

This clone has only one observation. The rearrangement links TRBV5-6 to TRBJ1-2; 8 bases line up with TRBD1. CDR3 length: 13 amino acids. J gave up 8 bases and V 5 bases, and 8 bases lay outside the gene matches. Germline lookup yields CDR1 SGHDT and CDR2 YYEEEE. CDR3 sequence (DNA): TGTGCCAGCAGTTCACAGGGGGGCCGCGGCTACACCTTC. Its translation: CASSSQGGRGYTF.

The chain couples TRBV6-1 to TRBJ1-6; the D gene is possibly TRBD1 (6 bases). V lost 0 bases, J lost 7 bases, and 16 bases lay in between. CDR3 length equals 17 residues. CDR1 and CDR2 from the germline V gene are MNHNS and SASEGT. The CDR3 nucleotides read TGTGCCAGCAGTGAAGCGCTAGGGGGAAATCGGAATTCACCCCTCCACTTT. Encoded protein: CASSEALGGNRNSPLHF.